This TCR beta chain originates from a study of shared clonotypes between healthy human individuals. Study-wide points: Generation probabilities were higher for clonotypes shared across all four sorted-subset donors than for unshared ones.

Method: immunoSEQ multiplex PCR; TCRdb's copy keeps in-frame clones and lacks some. Of over 2 million clones listed, under 95% are singletons. As regards this clone: Its antigen is unidentified. Distinct nucleotide sequences in the sample also encode this CDR3.

The CDR3 has 12 amino acids. CDR1 SGHRS and CDR2 YFSETQ come from the germline V gene. The V end lost 0 bases, the J end lost 3 bases, and 3 bases lay between the germline ends. The sequence came from a man between 18 and 35 years old in good health. Some clones in this sample may be carry-over from other donors' samples. V gene TRBV5-1 combines with J gene TRBJ1-1, with D unresolved. What was sequenced was naive CD4+ T cells from PBMCs. This sample's subset: CD45RA+ positively selected. The CDR3 DNA reads as TGCGCCAGCAGCTTGGTAGACACTGAAGCTTTCTTT. It codes for CASSLVDTEAFF.